The rows below give T cell receptor beta chains drawn from one sample of a study of blood T cells in healthy people across ages. In TCRdb, the 5' RACE reads were re-called with MiXCR into one record per CDR3 protein. The sample includes more than 1 million distinct CDR3 sequences, 45% seen only once; the top ten take about 20%. Sequenced input: blood. The receptors here all came from a woman in her sixties or seventies in good health. Each CDR3 is given with its conserved first and last residue. D genes are given only for firm matches. Part of the rows lack a size; the others show once, few, many or a class for expanded clones.

TRBJ2-3	few	TRBD2	TRBV3-1	CAVRTSPDTQYF	TGTGCCGTCAGGACTAGTCCAGATACGCAGTATTTT
TRBJ1-4	-	-	TRBV4-1	CASSHPDRPEKLFF	TGCGCCAGCAGCCACCCTGATAGGCCTGAAAAACTGTTTTTT
TRBJ2-7	-	-	TRBV5-1	CASSLGPRSGAEQYF	TGCGCCAGCAGCTTGGGCCCCAGGTCAGGAGCCGAGCAGTACTTC
TRBJ1-2	many	-	TRBV28	CASSLGGANYGYTF	TGTGCCAGCAGTTTAGGGGGAGCTAACTATGGCTACACCTTC
TRBJ2-5	many	-	TRBV20-1	CSARRRPQETQYF	TGCAGTGCTAGAAGGCGCCCGCAAGAGACCCAGTACTTC
TRBJ1-6	-	TRBD1	TRBV20-1	CSARALGQYNSPLHF	TGCAGTGCTAGAGCCCTGGGACAGTATAATTCACCCCTCCACTTT
TRBJ2-4	-	-	TRBV24-1	CATSVDTGRYF	TGTGCCACCAGTGTTGACACCGGGCGGTACTTC
TRBJ2-3	-	TRBD1	TRBV9	CASSSHRGPSLTDTQYF	TGTGCCAGCAGCAGTCACAGGGGGCCCAGTTTAACAGATACGCAGTATTTT
TRBJ2-1	few	TRBD2	TRBV7-7	CASSSRTSRARYNEQFF	TGTGCCAGCAGCTCTAGGACTAGCAGGGCAAGGTACAATGAGCAGTTCTTC
TRBJ2-1	-	-	TRBV5-1	CASSLSQASPYNEQFF	TGCGCCAGCAGCCTCAGCCAGGCTAGCCCTTACAATGAGCAGTTCTTC
TRBJ2-3	-	TRBD1	TRBV10-3	CTSSGQLSSYEQYF	TGTACCAGCTCGGGACAGTTGAGCTCCTACGAGCAGTATTTT
TRBJ2-1	-	-	TRBV4-1	CASSQDPAGAPPREQFF	TGCGCCAGCAGCCAAGATCCTGCGGGGGCCCCCCCTCGGGAGCAGTTCTTC
TRBJ2-3	few	TRBD2	TRBV7-6	CASSIPRSGGLADTQYF	TGTGCCAGCAGCATCCCCCGGTCGGGAGGACTTGCAGATACGCAGTATTTT
TRBJ2-3	many	TRBD2	TRBV7-2	CASSLGSGRTDTQYF	TGTGCCAGCAGCTTAGGTAGCGGGAGGACAGATACGCAGTATTTT
TRBJ2-7	-	-	TRBV12-3/TRBV12-4	CASSLRVVMDEQYF	TGTGCCAGCAGTCTCCGGGTGGTAATGGACGAGCAGTACTTC
TRBJ2-7	once	TRBD2	TRBV6-5	CASSYTQAGGYNEQYF	TGTGCCAGCAGTTACACCCAAGCGGGAGGGTACAATGAGCAGTACTTC
TRBJ2-6	-	-	TRBV7-8	CASSSGASVPSGANVLTF	TGTGCCAGCAGCTCAGGGGCTAGCGTCCCCTCTGGGGCCAACGTCCTGACTTTC
TRBJ2-1	-	TRBD2	TRBV28	CAIATSGDNEQFF	TGTGCCATCGCGACTAGCGGCGACAATGAGCAGTTCTTC
TRBJ2-1	-	TRBD2	TRBV28	CASSLIPGLDPTFNEQFF	TGTGCCAGCAGTTTAATACCGGGACTAGACCCGACATTCAATGAGCAGTTCTTC
TRBJ2-5	-	-	TRBV20-1	CSASPIGGLLKETQYF	TGCAGTGCTAGCCCTATTGGCGGATTACTGAAAGAGACCCAGTACTTC
TRBJ2-7	-	TRBD1	TRBV6-2/TRBV6-3	CASTPFRGQGAHEQYF	TGTGCCAGCACCCCATTCCGGGGACAGGGGGCCCACGAGCAGTACTTC
TRBJ2-5	-	TRBD1	TRBV9	CASSVGTGSQETQYF	TGTGCCAGCAGCGTAGGGACAGGAAGCCAAGAGACCCAGTACTTC
TRBJ2-5	-	-	TRBV19	CASSPSNGGETQYF	TGTGCCAGTAGTCCAAGTAACGGAGGAGAGACCCAGTACTTC
TRBJ2-7	-	TRBD1	TRBV9	CASSAGTGGVYEQYF	TGTGCCAGCAGCGCCGGGACAGGGGGTGTCTACGAGCAGTACTTC
TRBJ2-5	-	-	TRBV5-1	CASSLASGVNEQYF	TGCGCCAGCAGCTTGGCCTCGGGGGTCAATGAGCAGTACTTC
TRBJ2-7	-	TRBD2	TRBV5-1	CASSFTGTSGDEQYF	TGCGCCAGCAGCTTTACCGGGACTAGCGGGGACGAGCAGTACTTC
TRBJ2-7	-	TRBD2	TRBV20-1	CSATGLAGVSYEQYF	TGCAGTGCTACGGGACTAGCGGGAGTATCCTACGAGCAGTACTTC
TRBJ2-5	-	-	TRBV7-2	CASSEQGTRQETQYF	TGTGCCAGCAGCGAACAGGGGACTAGACAAGAGACCCAGTACTTC
TRBJ2-1	-	-	TRBV29-1	CSVKGWGKHSSNEQFF	TGCAGCGTTAAAGGGTGGGGCAAGCACTCCTCCAATGAGCAGTTCTTC
TRBJ2-5	few	-	TRBV27	CASSVWGREETQYF	TGTGCCAGCAGTGTATGGGGGAGAGAAGAGACCCAGTACTTC
TRBJ1-5	-	TRBD1	TRBV27	CASSKSGGAGQPQHF	TGTGCCAGCAGTAAATCAGGGGGCGCGGGGCAGCCCCAGCATTTT
TRBJ2-1	-	-	TRBV7-8	CASSFLEGSSYNEQFF	TGTGCCAGCAGCTTTCTCGAGGGGAGCTCCTACAATGAGCAGTTCTTC
TRBJ2-1	-	TRBD2	TRBV6-5	CASSYSTRTSDYNEQFF	TGTGCCAGCAGTTACTCGACCCGGACTAGCGATTACAATGAGCAGTTCTTC
TRBJ2-5	-	TRBD2	TRBV20-1	CSAPSGTSESQETQYF	TGCAGTGCTCCGAGTGGGACTAGCGAATCCCAAGAGACCCAGTACTTC
TRBJ2-2	-	-	TRBV4-1	CASRVPSTGELFF	TGCGCCAGCAGGGTACCAAGCACCGGGGAGCTGTTTTTT
TRBJ2-1	-	-	TRBV6-1	CASSEMGEAREQFF	TGTGCCAGCAGTGAAATGGGGGAGGCCCGTGAGCAGTTCTTC
TRBJ2-7	-	TRBD1	TRBV7-3	CASSFSAGTALYEQYF	TGTGCCAGCAGCTTCTCCGCCGGGACAGCCCTCTACGAGCAGTACTTC
TRBJ2-3	-	TRBD1	TRBV7-8	CASSLVDRVEDTQYF	TGTGCCAGCAGCTTAGTGGACAGGGTGGAAGATACGCAGTATTTT
TRBJ2-1	-	TRBD1	TRBV5-5	CASSYQGARGMGEQFF	TGTGCCAGCAGTTACCAGGGGGCCCGGGGTATGGGTGAGCAGTTCTTC
TRBJ1-1	-	-	TRBV25-1	CASSADTNTAEAFF	TGTGCCAGCAGTGCCGACACCAATACGGCTGAAGCTTTCTTT
TRBJ1-2	-	-	TRBV29-1	CSGRDSQGYTF	TGCAGCGGCCGGGACTCCCAGGGCTACACCTTC
TRBJ2-7	-	-	TRBV20-1	CSARDPTTTYEQYF	TGCAGTGCTAGAGATCCCACTACCACCTACGAGCAGTACTTC
TRBJ2-1	once	TRBD2	TRBV7-2	CASSLGRGGLNEQFF	TGTGCCAGCAGCTTAGGGCGGGGGGGACTCAATGAGCAGTTCTTC
TRBJ2-1	-	TRBD2	TRBV10-3	CAIKGTSGRERTYNEQFF	TGTGCCATCAAAGGGACTAGCGGGAGGGAACGGACCTACAATGAGCAGTTCTTC